This T cell receptor (beta chain) is from a study of radiation and T cells in renal cell carcinoma. Sequencing used immunoSEQ multiplex PCR; TCRdb keeps in-frame clones, though not all of them. The data show roughly 23,000 clones, with roughly half seen just once and under 20% held by the top ten. Study-level findings and limits: From baseline, blood top tumor clonotypes peaked at 2 weeks post-radiation. Dominant CDR3 motifs occupied more repertoire in irradiated than control tumors. Sampling covered only around 0.98 g of each tumor.

Treatment noted: 15 Gy SBRT to primary tumor, nephrectomy 4 weeks later. This clone was detected a few times. Its antigen is unidentified. CDR3 length: 17 amino acids. Germline-derived CDR1 and CDR2 are SEHNR and FQNEAQ (reference sequence). Trimming shortened V by 4 bases and J by 4 bases, and 22 bases separated the two germline ends. The chain couples TRBV7-9 to TRBJ1-1, with D possibly matching TRBD1 (5 bases). Sequencing used tumor tissue, obtained from a patient whose treatment included radiotherapy and nephrectomy. The clonotype was recovered from a woman aged 50 to 60 with renal cell carcinoma. The CDR3, as DNA: TGTGCCAGCAGCTGGGGCCCAGGGAGGGGACTGAGCACTGAAGCTTTCTTT. As protein: CASSWGPGRGLSTEAFF.